The sequence of this TCR beta chain was determined in a study of identical twins. The CDR3 sequence is 15 residues long. Germline assignment: CDR1 PRHDT and CDR2 FYEKMQ (reference sequence). Between the trimmed V and J ends, which lost 0 bases and 5 bases, there was a span of 14 bases. A few counts support this clonotype. One entry per CDR3 protein, called by TCRdb with MiXCR from the 5' RACE reads. The table has some 320,000 distinct CDR3 sequences, 9% to 15% seen once. These data were also reused for a study on yellow fever vaccine responses in identical twins.

The receptor was derived from a woman aged 18-29 years in good health. The chain has TRBV13 and TRBJ2-7, with D perhaps matching TRBD1 (6 bases). Sample: CD8+ T cells sorted from blood. The CDR3 here is CASSLGATGTDEQYF. As DNA, the CDR3 is TGTGCCAGCAGCTTAGGGGCGACAGGTACGGACGAGCAGTACTTC.